Presented here are 20 T cell receptor beta chains from one specimen sequenced in a study of T cells in localized non-small cell lung cancer. The protocol was immunoSEQ multiplex PCR, while the TCRdb copy is restricted to in-frame clones and leaves out a portion. The data hold roughly 1,700 clones, with around 26% observed a single time. Sequenced here: lung tumor tissue, sampled before any cancer treatment. The receptors come from an older male donor with stage II squamous cell lung carcinoma.

This clone rates as large. The chain uses TRBV28 and TRBJ1-1; TRBD1 might be the D (5 bases). Trimming removed 0 bases at V and 8 bases at J, with 7 bases between. This CDR3 spans 12 amino acids. Per the germline V gene, CDR1 is MDHEN and CDR2 is SYDVKM. The CDR3 nucleotides are TGTGCCAGCAGTTTATGGGGACGGGAAGCTTTCTTT. Translating gives CASSLWGREAFF. Full variable domain (rest looked up from reference TRBV28 and TRBJ1-1): DVKVTQSSRYLVKRTGEKVFLECVQDMDHENMFWYRQDPGLGLRLIYFSYDVKMKEKGDIPEGYSVSREKKERFSLILESASTNQTSMYLCASSLWGREAFFGQGTRLTVV.

This clone came up a few times. The chain couples TRBV9 to TRBJ2-3; D unclear. Germline CDR1 is SGDLS and CDR2 is YYNGEE. V gave up 1 base and J gave up 2 bases, with 8 bases separating them. The CDR3 spans 14 residues. The CDR3 region has the DNA TGTGCCAGCAGCGTAAGGGCTCACACAGATACGCAGTATTTT. It encodes CASSVRAHTDTQYF.

This clone was recorded only once. The CDR3 spells CASSYKSEAFF. In DNA form, the CDR3 reads TGTGCCAGCAGTTACAAGTCCGAAGCTTTCTTT. The rearrangement joins TRBV6-7 to TRBJ1-1; D is uncertain. Being an ORF, TRBV6-7 has a function that is uncertain. This CDR3 is 11 amino acids long. The germline V and J ends were trimmed by 2 bases and 8 bases, with 6 bases remaining between them.

The chain links TRBV4-1 to TRBJ2-1; D is uncertain. The CDR3 is made up of 14 amino acids. Germline lookup yields CDR1 MGHRA and CDR2 YSYEKL. Trimming left V 1 base short and J 9 bases short, with 13 bases between. In DNA, the CDR3 is TGCGCCAGCAGCCAAGTCCAGAATCTGGGTGAGCAGTTCTTC. It translates to CASSQVQNLGEQFF.

V gene TRBV19 combines with J gene TRBJ2-7, with 7 bases fitting TRBD1. This CDR3 is built from 15 residues. Germline V gives CDR1 LNHDA, CDR2 SQIVND (reference sequence). The ends lost 4 bases at V and 5 bases at J; junction bases unmatched: 11. CDR3 amino acids: CASSRAWTGSHEQYF. DNA for the CDR3: TGTGCCAGTAGTAGAGCCTGGACAGGTTCCCACGAGCAGTACTTC.

This clone occurred a few times. J is TRBJ2-6 and V is TRBV15, with D unresolved. Trimming stripped 3 bases from V and 4 bases from J, with 7 bases between. Germline lookup yields CDR1 LNHNV and CDR2 YYDKDF (reference sequence). The CDR3 is 14 amino acids. The CDR3 protein is CATSRARGANVLTF. The CDR3 DNA follows: TGTGCCACCAGCAGGGCCCGGGGGGCCAACGTCCTGACTTTC. Using reference TRBV15 and TRBJ2-6 for the parts outside the CDR3, the full variable domain is DAMVIQNPRYQVTQFGKPVTLSCSQTLNHNVMYWYQQKSSQAPKLLFHYYDKDFNNEADTPDNFQSRRPNTSFCFLDIRSPGLGDTAMYLCATSRARGANVLTFGAGSRLTVL.

The chain carries TRBV30 and TRBJ2-1; D gene ambiguous. The CDR3 consists of 11 residues. Germline CDR1 is GTSNPN and CDR2 is SVGIG (reference sequence). Trimming took 0 bases from V and 6 from J, leaving 3 bases between them. CDR3 loop: CAWSVSNEQFF. Written as DNA, the CDR3 is TGTGCCTGGAGTGTATCCAATGAGCAGTTCTTC. Complete variable domain (other parts from reference TRBV30 and TRBJ2-1): SQTIHQWPATLVQPVGSPLSLECTVEGTSNPNLYWYRQAAGRGLQLLFYSVGIGQISSEVPQNLSASRPQDRQFILSSKKLLLSDSGFYLCAWSVSNEQFFGPGTRLTVL.

This clone is termed medium-sized. The chain links TRBV6-8 to TRBJ2-5; 9 nucleotides align to TRBD1. CDR1 and CDR2 from the germline V gene are MNHGY and SAAAGT. The V and J ends lost 5 bases and 5 bases, in that order; junction bases with no gene match: 6. The CDR3 contains 14 residues. The CDR3, as DNA: TGTGCCAGCAGTGAGACAGGGGGTCAGGAGACCCAGTACTTC. Translated, it gives CASSETGGQETQYF.

The chain joins TRBV19 to TRBJ1-5, with TRBD1 matching 8 bases. Trimming removed 5 bases from V and 1 base from J; junction bases left unmatched: 13. The CDR3 totals 18 residues. Germline V gives CDR1 LNHDA, CDR2 SQIVND (reference sequence). The CDR3 region is CASSVQGGFGRSNQPQHF. The CDR3 DNA follows: TGTGCCAGTAGTGTACAGGGGGGGTTCGGTCGAAGCAATCAGCCCCAGCATTTT.

By share, this clone ranks as medium-sized (0.01 to 0.1%). This chain connects TRBV11-3 to TRBJ1-2; D ambiguous. Trimming removed 3 bases at V and 5 bases at J, with 16 bases between. The CDR3 has 15 amino acids. CDR1 is SGHNT, CDR2 YENEEA, per germline. The CDR3 here is CASSLATSQRYGYTF. In nucleotides, the CDR3 is TGTGCCAGCAGCTTGGCCACGTCTCAGCGTTATGGCTACACCTTC.

The chain is built from TRBV9 and TRBJ2-3; possibly TRBD1 or TRBD2 for D (6 bases each). Germline lookup yields CDR1 SGDLS and CDR2 YYNGEE. The V gene lost 3 bases and the J gene lost 4 bases, with 18 bases spanning the gap. This CDR3 spans 16 amino acids. CDR3 region: CASSDSHGGAADTQYF. As DNA, the CDR3 is TGTGCCAGCAGCGATAGTCACGGGGGCGCAGCAGATACGCAGTATTTT.

By sample fraction, this clone is medium-sized. This chain uses TRBV6-8 with TRBJ2-1; the D gene is possibly TRBD2 (6 bases). V shed 4 bases and J shed 8 bases, with 12 bases lying between them. CDR1 MNHGY and CDR2 SAAAGT come from the germline V gene. The CDR3 sequence is 13 residues long. The CDR3 coding sequence is TGTGCCAGCAGTTCTCTAGCGACGGATGAGCAGTTCTTC. As protein: CASSSLATDEQFF.

This sequence joins TRBV9 and TRBJ1-4; D not resolved. The ends were cut back, 3 bases at V and 0 bases at J, with 9 bases in the middle. In germline, CDR1 is SGDLS, CDR2 YYNGEE. This CDR3 is built from 15 residues. The CDR3 coding sequence is TGTGCCAGCAGCGCTTACCATTCAACTAATGAAAAACTGTTTTTT. Its protein is CASSAYHSTNEKLFF.

This chain links TRBV5-1 with TRBJ1-1; possibly TRBD1 for D (5 bases). The CDR3 spans 15 residues. Germline V CDR1 and CDR2: SGHRS, YFSETQ. Deletions cut 3 bases from V and 8 bases from J, with 20 bases between. For the CDR3, the DNA is TGCGCCAGCAGCTCAGGGATACGGAAGGATCAAGAAGCTTTCTTT. It encodes CASSSGIRKDQEAFF.

There are a few counts of this clone. The rearrangement links TRBV28 to TRBJ2-7, with 7 bases that match TRBD1. Germline CDR1 is MDHEN and CDR2 is SYDVKM. The CDR3 is 13 amino acids. The trim removed 8 bases at V and 0 bases at J, leaving 4 bases unmatched. Here the CDR3 reads CASQRDSSYEQYF. CDR3 bases: TGTGCCAGCCAACGGGACAGCTCCTACGAGCAGTACTTC.

This clone was seen a few times. This chain connects TRBV18 to TRBJ1-1, with D perhaps TRBD1 (5 bases). The V gene's germline CDR1 is KGHSH and CDR2 LQKENI. Between the trimmed V and J ends, which lost 1 base and 1 base, there was a span of 7 bases. The CDR3 sequence is 14 residues long. This chain's CDR3 is CASSPRGENTEAFF. The CDR3 DNA is TGTGCCAGCTCACCACGGGGGGAGAACACTGAAGCTTTCTTT.

This rearrangement joins TRBV4-1 to TRBJ2-7; TRBD2 matches 8 bases. The CDR3 contains 15 residues. J was trimmed by 4 bases and V by 4 bases; bases with no gene match: 9. Germline CDR1 and CDR2: MGHRA and YSYEKL. In DNA, the CDR3 is TGCGCCAGCAGCCCTTTAGCGGGGCCAGGGTACGAGCAGTACTTC. This gives the protein CASSPLAGPGYEQYF.

The J gene is TRBJ2-6, the V gene TRBV5-1, with D perhaps TRBD2 (5 bases). Looked up from germline, CDR1 is SGHRS and CDR2 is YFSETQ. The V end lost 4 bases, the J end lost 2 bases, and 10 bases lay between the germline ends. This CDR3 has 15 amino acids. The CDR3: CASSPYGAGANVLTF. Here the CDR3 DNA reads TGCGCCAGCAGCCCCTACGGGGCTGGGGCCAACGTCCTGACTTTC.

The rearrangement uses TRBV11-3 and TRBJ2-7; 10 nucleotides line up with TRBD1. The CDR3 is 15 amino acids. The V gene end was trimmed by 5 bases and the J gene end by 3 bases; junction bases not matched to a gene: 7. CDR1 and CDR2 from the germline V gene are SGHNT and YENEEA. The CDR3 DNA is TGTGCCAGCAGCCACCCGGGACAGGGGATCTACGAGCAGTACTTC. This codes for CASSHPGQGIYEQYF.

The CDR3: CASSFLRKQRNTEAFF. As DNA, the CDR3 is TGTGCCAGCAGCTTTCTCCGGAAACAACGGAACACTGAAGCTTTCTTT. The chain couples TRBV7-5 to TRBJ1-1. TRBV7-5 is noted as a pseudogene. This CDR3 is built from 16 residues.